This entry concerns a single T cell receptor (beta chain). The data originate from a study of shared clonotypes between healthy human individuals. Sequenced by immunoSEQ multiplex PCR; TCRdb stores in-frame clones only, minus some. Among 2 million to 2.5 million clones listed, about 95% were seen once. Germline CDR1 reads SGHAT; CDR2 reads FQNNGV. V lost 3 bases, J lost 2 bases, and 11 bases lay in between. The CDR3 has 14 residues. Naive CD8 cells, CD45RO-negative and positively selected for CCR7, excluded terminally differentiated effector memory CD45RA+ cells. The chain uses TRBV11-2 and TRBJ2-7; perhaps TRBD1 as D (5 bases). The sample taken for sequencing was naive CD8+ T cells sorted from blood. The clonotype comes from a man between 18 and 35 years old in good health. The CDR3 is CASSLDIVAYEQYF. Written as DNA, the CDR3 is TGTGCCAGCAGCTTGGACATCGTCGCCTACGAGCAGTACTTC.